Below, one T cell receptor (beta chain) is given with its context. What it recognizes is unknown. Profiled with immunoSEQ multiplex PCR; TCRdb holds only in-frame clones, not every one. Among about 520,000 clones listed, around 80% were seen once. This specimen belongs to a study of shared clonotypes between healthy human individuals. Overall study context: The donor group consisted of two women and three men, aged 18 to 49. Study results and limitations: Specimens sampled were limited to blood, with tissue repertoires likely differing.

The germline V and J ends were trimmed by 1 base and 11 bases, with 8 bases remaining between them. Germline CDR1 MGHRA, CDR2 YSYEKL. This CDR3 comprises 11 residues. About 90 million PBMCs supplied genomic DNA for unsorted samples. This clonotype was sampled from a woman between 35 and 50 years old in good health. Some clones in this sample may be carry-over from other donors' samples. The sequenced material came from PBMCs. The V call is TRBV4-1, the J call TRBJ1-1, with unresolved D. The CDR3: CASSQGGLAFF. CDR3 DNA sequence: TGCGCCAGCAGCCAAGGGGGATTGGCTTTCTTT.